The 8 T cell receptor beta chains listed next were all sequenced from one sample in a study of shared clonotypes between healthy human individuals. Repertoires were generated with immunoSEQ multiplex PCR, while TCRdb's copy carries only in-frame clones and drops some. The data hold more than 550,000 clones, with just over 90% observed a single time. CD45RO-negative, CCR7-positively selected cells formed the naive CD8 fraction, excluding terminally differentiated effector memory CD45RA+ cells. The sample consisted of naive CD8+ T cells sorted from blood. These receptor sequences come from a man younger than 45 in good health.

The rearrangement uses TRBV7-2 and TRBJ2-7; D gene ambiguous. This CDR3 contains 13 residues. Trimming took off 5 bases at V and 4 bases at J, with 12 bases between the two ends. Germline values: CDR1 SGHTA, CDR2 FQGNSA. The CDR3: CASSPSEIYEQYF. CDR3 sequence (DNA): TGTGCCAGCAGCCCCTCAGAGATTTACGAGCAGTACTTC.

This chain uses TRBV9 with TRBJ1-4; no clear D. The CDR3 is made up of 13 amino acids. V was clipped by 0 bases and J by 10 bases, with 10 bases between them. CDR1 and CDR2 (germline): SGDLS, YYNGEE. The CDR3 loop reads CASSVEPPGKLFF. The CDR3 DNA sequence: TGTGCCAGCAGCGTAGAACCCCCCGGAAAACTGTTTTTT.

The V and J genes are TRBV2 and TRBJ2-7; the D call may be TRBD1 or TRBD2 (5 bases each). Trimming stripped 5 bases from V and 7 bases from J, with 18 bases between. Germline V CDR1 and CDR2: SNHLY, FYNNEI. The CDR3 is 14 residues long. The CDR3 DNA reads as TGTGCCAGCAGTACGGGGACCGCCGATAGGGAGCAGTACTTC. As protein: CASSTGTADREQYF.

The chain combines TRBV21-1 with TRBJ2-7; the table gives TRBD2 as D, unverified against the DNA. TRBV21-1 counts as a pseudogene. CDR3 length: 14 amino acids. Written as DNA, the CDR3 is TGTGCCAGCAGCAAAGATTCGGTGAGCTACGAGCAGTACTTC. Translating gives CASSKDSVSYEQYF.

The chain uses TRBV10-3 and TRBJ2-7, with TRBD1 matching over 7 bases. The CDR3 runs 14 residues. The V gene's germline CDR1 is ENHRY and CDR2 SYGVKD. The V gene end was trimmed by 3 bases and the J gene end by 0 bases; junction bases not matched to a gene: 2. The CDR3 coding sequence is TGTGCCATCAGTGACCGGGACAGCTCCTACGAGCAGTACTTC. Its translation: CAISDRDSSYEQYF.

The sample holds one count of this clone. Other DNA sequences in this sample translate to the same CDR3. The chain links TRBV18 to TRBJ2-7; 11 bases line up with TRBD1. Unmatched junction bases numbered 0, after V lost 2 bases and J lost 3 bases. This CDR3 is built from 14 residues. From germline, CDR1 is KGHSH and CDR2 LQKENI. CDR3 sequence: CASSPGTGGYEQYF. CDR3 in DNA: TGTGCCAGCTCACCAGGGACAGGGGGCTACGAGCAGTACTTC.

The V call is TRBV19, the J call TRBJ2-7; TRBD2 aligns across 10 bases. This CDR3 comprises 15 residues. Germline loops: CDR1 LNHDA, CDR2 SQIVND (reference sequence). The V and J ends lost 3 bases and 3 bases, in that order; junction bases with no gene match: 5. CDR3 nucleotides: TGTGCCAGTAGTATCTTAGCGGGGGGAAGCTACGAGCAGTACTTC. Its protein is CASSILAGGSYEQYF.

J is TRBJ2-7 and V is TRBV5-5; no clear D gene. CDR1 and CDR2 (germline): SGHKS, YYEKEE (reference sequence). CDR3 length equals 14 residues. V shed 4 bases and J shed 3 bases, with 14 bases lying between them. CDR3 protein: CASSDRTVGYEQYF. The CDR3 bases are TGTGCCAGCAGCGACCGGACGGTGGGCTACGAGCAGTACTTC.